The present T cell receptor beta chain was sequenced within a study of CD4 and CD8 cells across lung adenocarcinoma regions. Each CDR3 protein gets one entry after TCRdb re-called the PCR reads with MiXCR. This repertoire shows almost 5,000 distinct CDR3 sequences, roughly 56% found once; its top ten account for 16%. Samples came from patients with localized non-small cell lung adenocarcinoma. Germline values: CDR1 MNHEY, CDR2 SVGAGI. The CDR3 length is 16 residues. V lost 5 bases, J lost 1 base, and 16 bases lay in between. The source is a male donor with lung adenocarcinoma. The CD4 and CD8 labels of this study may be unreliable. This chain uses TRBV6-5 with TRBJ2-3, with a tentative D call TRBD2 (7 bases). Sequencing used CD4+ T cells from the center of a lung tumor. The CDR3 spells CASSTRGGAGTDTQYF. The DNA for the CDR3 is TGTGCCAGCAGTACGCGAGGGGGGGCAGGCACAGATACGCAGTATTTT.